This T cell receptor beta chain was recorded in a study of response to subunit inactivated influenza vaccine. Findings of the study overall: New T cells are recruited in small numbers by each seasonal influenza vaccination, according to the authors' suggestion.

This clonotype was seen ten or more times. Its antigen is still unknown. CDR1 is SGHRS, CDR2 YFSETQ, per germline. V lost 4 bases to trimming and J lost 4 bases; unmatched junction nucleotides: 7. The CDR3 totals 15 residues. TCRdb fed the RT-PCR reads into MiXCR, producing one record per CDR3 protein. The sample lists about half a million distinct CDR3 sequences, roughly 27% occurring once. The clonotype originates from a man aged 45-65 years who received an inactivated influenza vaccine. Sample: CD4+ T cells sorted from PBMCs, taken approximately 5 days after vaccination. The V call is TRBV5-1, the J call TRBJ2-1; 8 bases are a match to TRBD2. CDR3 sequence: CASSLGGTSYNEQFF. CDR3 nucleotides: TGCGCCAGCAGCCTGGGGGGGACTAGTTACAATGAGCAGTTCTTC. Using reference TRBV5-1 and TRBJ2-1 for the parts outside the CDR3, the full variable domain is KAGVTQTPRYLIKTRGQQVTLSCSPISGHRSVSWYQQTPGQGLQFLFEYFSETQRNKGNFPGRFSGRQFSNSRSEMNVSTLELGDSALYLCASSLGGTSYNEQFFGPGTRLTVL.